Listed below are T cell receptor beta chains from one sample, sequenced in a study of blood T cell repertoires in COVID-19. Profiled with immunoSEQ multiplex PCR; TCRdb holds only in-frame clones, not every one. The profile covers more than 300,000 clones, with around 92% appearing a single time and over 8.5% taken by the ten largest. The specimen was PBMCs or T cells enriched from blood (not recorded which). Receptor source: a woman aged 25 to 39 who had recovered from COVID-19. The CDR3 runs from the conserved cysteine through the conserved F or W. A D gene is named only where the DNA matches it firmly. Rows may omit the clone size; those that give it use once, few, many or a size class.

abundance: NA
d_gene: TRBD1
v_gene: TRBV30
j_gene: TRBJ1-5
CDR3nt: TGTGCCTGGAGTGTACAACAGGGGGGGAGCAATCAGCCCCAGCATTTT
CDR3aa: CAWSVQQGGSNQPQHF

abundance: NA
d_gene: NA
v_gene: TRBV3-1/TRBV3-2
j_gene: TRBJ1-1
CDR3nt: TGTGCCAGCAGCCAACGAGGCCAGGGGAACACTGAAGCTTTCTTT
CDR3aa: CASSQRGQGNTEAFF

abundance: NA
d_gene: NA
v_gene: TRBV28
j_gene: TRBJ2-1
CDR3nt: TGTGCCACGGGACTGGCCTACAATGAGCAGTTCTTC
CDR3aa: CATGLAYNEQFF

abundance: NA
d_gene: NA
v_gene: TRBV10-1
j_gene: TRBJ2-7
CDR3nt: TGCGCCAGCAGTGAGTCAATACTAGCAGAGGGCGAGCAGTACTTC
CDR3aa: CASSESILAEGEQYF

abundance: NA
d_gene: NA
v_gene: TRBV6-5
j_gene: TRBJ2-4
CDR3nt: TGTGCCAGCAGTTATGCGGGAGCCAAAAACATTCAGTACTTC
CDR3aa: CASSYAGAKNIQYF

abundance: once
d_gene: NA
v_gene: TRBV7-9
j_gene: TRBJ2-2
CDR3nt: TGTGCCAGCAGGTTACTAGATACCCCGTCCGAGGAGCTGTTTTTT
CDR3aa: CASRLLDTPSEELFF

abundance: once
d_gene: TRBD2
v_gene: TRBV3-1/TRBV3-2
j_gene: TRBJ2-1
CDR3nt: TGTGCCAGCAGCCAAGTCGGTAGCGGGGTCTCCTACAATGAGCAGTTCTTC
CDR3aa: CASSQVGSGVSYNEQFF

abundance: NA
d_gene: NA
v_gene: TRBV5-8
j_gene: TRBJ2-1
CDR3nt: TGTGCCAGCAGCCTTACTGAAAGCTCCTACAATGAGCAGTTCTTC
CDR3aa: CASSLTESSYNEQFF

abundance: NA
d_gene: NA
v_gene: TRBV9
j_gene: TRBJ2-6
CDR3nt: TGTGCCAGCAGCGTAGCCAGCTCTGGGGCCAACGTCCTGACTTTC
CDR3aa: CASSVASSGANVLTF

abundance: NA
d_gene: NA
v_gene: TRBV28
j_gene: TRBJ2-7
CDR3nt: TGTGCCAGCAGTCCCCTTCGGGGTGACTCCTACGAGCAGTACTTC
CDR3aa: CASSPLRGDSYEQYF

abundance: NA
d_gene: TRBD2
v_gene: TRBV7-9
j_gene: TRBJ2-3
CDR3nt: TGTGCCAGCAGCTTAATGAGCGGGAGGGATGGTACGCAGTATTTT
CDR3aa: CASSLMSGRDGTQYF

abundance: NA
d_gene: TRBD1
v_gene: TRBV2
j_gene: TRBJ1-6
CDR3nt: TGTGCCAGCAGTGGGGACAGGGGGATTTCACCCCTCCACTTT
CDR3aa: CASSGDRGISPLHF

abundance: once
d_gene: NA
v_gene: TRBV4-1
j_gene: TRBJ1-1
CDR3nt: TGCGCCAGCAGCCAAGATAGCGCGATCGTAGCTTTCTTT
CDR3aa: CASSQDSAIVAFF

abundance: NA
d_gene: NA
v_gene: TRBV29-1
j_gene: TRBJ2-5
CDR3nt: TGCAGCGTTCAAGTCGGAGGTTCTGGAGAGACCCAGTACTTC
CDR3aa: CSVQVGGSGETQYF

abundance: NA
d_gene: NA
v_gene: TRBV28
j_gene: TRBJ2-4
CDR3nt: TGTGCCAGCAGCCCACACGTGGGGGGGCTATCTATCCTAGCCAAAAACATTCAGTACTTC
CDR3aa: CASSPHVGGLSILAKNIQYF

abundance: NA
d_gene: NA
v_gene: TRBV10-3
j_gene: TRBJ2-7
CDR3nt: TGTGCCATCAGTATGACGGGGGAGCAGTACTTC
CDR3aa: CAISMTGEQYF

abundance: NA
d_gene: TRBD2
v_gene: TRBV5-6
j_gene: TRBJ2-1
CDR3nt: TGTGCCAGCAGCTTGTTGGCTAGCGGGCTGAGCTCCTACAATGAGCAGTTCTTC
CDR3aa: CASSLLASGLSSYNEQFF